This is a list of T cell receptor beta chains from one sample in a study of blood T cell repertoires in COVID-19. Method: immunoSEQ multiplex PCR; TCRdb's copy keeps in-frame clones and lacks some. The sample lists over 40,000 clones, more than 80% occurring once. The sample consisted of peripheral blood. Receptor source: an elderly man with acute or convalescent COVID-19. The CDR3 runs from the conserved cysteine through the conserved F or W. A D gene is named only where the DNA matches it firmly. Clone sizes are given selectively: once, few, many, or a class where the clone is expanded.

TRBJ2-7 TRBV7-6 - - TGTGCCAGCAGCCGCGACGGAGGCTCCTACGAGCAGTACTTC CASSRDGGSYEQYF
TRBJ2-1 TRBV19 - few TGTGCCAGTACCCAGGACACGGTTCGATTAAGCTCCTACAATGAGCAGTTCTTC CASTQDTVRLSSYNEQFF
TRBJ1-5 TRBV25-1 - - TGTGCCAGCAGTGAATGGGCCGGGATCGGCAATCAGCCCCAGCATTTT CASSEWAGIGNQPQHF
TRBJ2-3 TRBV5-1 - - TGCGCCAGCAGGACAGGCTACACAGATACGCAGTATTTT CASRTGYTDTQYF
TRBJ2-3 TRBV6-6 - - TGTGCCAGCAGTTACCGTCGGGGGAACACAGATACGCAGTATTTT CASSYRRGNTDTQYF
TRBJ2-4 TRBV5-4 TRBD1 - TGTGCCAGCAGCTTGGGACAGGGGCCCGATTCGGCCAAAAACATTCAGTACTTC CASSLGQGPDSAKNIQYF
TRBJ2-3 TRBV9 TRBD2 - TGTGCCAGCAGCGTATGGAGCGGGGGGGCGGGAGCAGATACGCAGTATTTT CASSVWSGGAGADTQYF
TRBJ2-5 TRBV7-2 TRBD1 - TGTGCCAGCAGCCAGTCGGGACAGGGGGCCTCCAGAGAGACCCAGTACTTC CASSQSGQGASRETQYF
TRBJ1-1 TRBV5-4 - once TGTGCCAGCAGCTTGGGACCACAGCGGGATACTGAAGCTTTCTTT CASSLGPQRDTEAFF
TRBJ1-2 TRBV7-2 - - TGTGCCAGCAGCCGGACGGGACTTCCGGCGGGTGGCTACACCTTC CASSRTGLPAGGYTF
TRBJ2-2 TRBV7-9 TRBD1 - TGTGCCAGCAGCTTACACGGGACAGGGGGTGCCGGGGAGCTGTTTTTT CASSLHGTGGAGELFF
TRBJ2-7 TRBV10-3 - - TGTGCCACCAAGCGAGATAGGACAGACTACGAGCAGTACTTC CATKRDRTDYEQYF
TRBJ1-5 TRBV6-5 - once TGTGCCAGCAGCTTGTGGCGGGATCAGCCCCAGCATTTT CASSLWRDQPQHF
TRBJ2-3 TRBV6-5 - - TGTGCCAGCAAAGCCAGCACAGATACGCAGTATTTT CASKASTDTQYF
TRBJ1-2 TRBV5-6 TRBD1 - TGTGCCAGCAGCTTAACAGGGGCCTATGGCTACACCTTC CASSLTGAYGYTF
TRBJ1-2 TRBV30 TRBD1 - TGTGCCCTGGGACTTGGCGCCGGGACAGGGGGCGGCTATGGCTACACCTTC CALGLGAGTGGGYGYTF
TRBJ2-1 TRBV9 TRBD1 - TGTGCCAGCAGCTATATGGGGGACAGGGTTAATGAGCAGTTCTTC CASSYMGDRVNEQFF
TRBJ2-1 TRBV5-8 TRBD1 - TGTGCCAGCAGCTTGGACGGGACAGCTTACAATGAGCAGTTCTTC CASSLDGTAYNEQFF
TRBJ1-2 TRBV12-3/TRBV12-4 - - TGTGCCAGCAGCCCTGGCGGTGGCTACACCTTC CASSPGGGYTF
TRBJ1-1 TRBV18 - - TGTGCCAGCCAAGACAGCCTTAACACTGAAGCTTTCTTT CASQDSLNTEAFF
TRBJ2-7 TRBV2 TRBD1 - TGTGCCAGCAGTCGGGACAGGGGGCTGGAGGAGCAGTACTTC CASSRDRGLEEQYF
TRBJ2-5 TRBV7-9 - - TGTGCCAGCACCTTCGTGGAGGGGGGGGAGACCCAGTACTTC CASTFVEGGETQYF
TRBJ2-7 TRBV6-2/TRBV6-3 TRBD2 - TGTGCCAGCAGTAAGGGACTAGCGGGGCGGCTGGACGAGCAGTACTTC CASSKGLAGRLDEQYF
TRBJ1-2 TRBV5-1 TRBD1 - TGCGCCAGCAGCGCCCCCCGGCCTGGACAGGGGAGCTTACCAAACTATGGCTACACCTTC CASSAPRPGQGSLPNYGYTF
TRBJ1-4 TRBV9 - - TGTGCCAGCAGCCCCCCCGGGGGGCCCAAACTGTTTTTT CASSPPGGPKLFF
TRBJ1-1 TRBV5-1 - - TGCGCCAGCAGCTCGACCGGGACAAGGAACACTGAAGCTTTCTTT CASSSTGTRNTEAFF
TRBJ2-1 TRBV19 - - TGTGCCAGTAGTATAAGGGGAGGTAGGCAGTTCTTC CASSIRGGRQFF
TRBJ2-1 TRBV3-1/TRBV3-2 TRBD1 few TGTGCCAGCAGCCAGGACCCGACAGGGCGGTACAATGAGCAGTTCTTC CASSQDPTGRYNEQFF
TRBJ1-2 TRBV28 TRBD1 - TGTGCCACAGACCCCAGGGGGCTGAAGGGCTACACCTTC CATDPRGLKGYTF
TRBJ1-1 TRBV7-8 - - TGTGCCAGCAGCTCTACAGGGTATTCTGAAGCTTTCTTT CASSSTGYSEAFF
TRBJ2-5 TRBV9 - - TGTGCCAGCAGCGTAGGGAGCGGTCTAAACCAAGAGACCCAGTACTTC CASSVGSGLNQETQYF
TRBJ1-1 TRBV9 TRBD1 - TGTGCCAGCAGCAGAGCAGACAGGGGGTCTACTGAAGCTTTCTTT CASSRADRGSTEAFF
TRBJ2-5 TRBV3-1/TRBV3-2 TRBD1 - TGTGCCAGCAGCCAACGGGGCAGGGGGCAGCAAGAGACCCAGTACTTC CASSQRGRGQQETQYF
TRBJ1-5 TRBV19 - - TGTGCCAGTAGTATAGATCACAAGAGGGCCTATCAGCCCCAGCATTTT CASSIDHKRAYQPQHF
TRBJ2-4 TRBV7-3 - - TGTGCCAGCAGCTTAAGGCAGGTAGACATTCAGTACTTC CASSLRQVDIQYF
TRBJ1-5 TRBV19 - - TGTGCCAGTAGTCCAGGACAGAATAATCAGCCCCAGCATTTT CASSPGQNNQPQHF
TRBJ2-1 TRBV6-5 TRBD2 - TGTGCCAGCAGAGGCTCGGGACTAGTTTCATATGAGCAGTTCTTC CASRGSGLVSYEQFF
TRBJ1-6 TRBV7-6 - few TGTGCCAGCAGCTGGAGGTTGAATTCACCCCTCCACTTT CASSWRLNSPLHF
TRBJ2-1 TRBV9 TRBD2 - TGTGCCAGCAGCAACTTAGCGGGGGGTGTTCTGTTCTTC CASSNLAGGVLFF
TRBJ2-7 TRBV29-1 TRBD1 - TGCAGCGTAGGGACAGGCGCCTACGAGCAGTACTTC CSVGTGAYEQYF
TRBJ1-1 TRBV7-3 - - TGTGCCAGCAGCCCTACTCAGGGCGCGACTGAAGCTTTCTTT CASSPTQGATEAFF
TRBJ2-3 TRBV2 - - TGTGCCAGCCGAGTCGCGAGTAGCACAGATACGCAGTATTTT CASRVASSTDTQYF
TRBJ1-6 TRBV6-4 TRBD1 - TGTGCCAGCAGGCGGACAGGGGCCCCCAGAAGCTCCTATAATTCACCCCTCCACTTT CASRRTGAPRSSYNSPLHF
TRBJ2-1 TRBV10-1 TRBD1 once TGCGCCAGCAGGTTTGACAGGGGTAGTGAGCAGTTCTTC CASRFDRGSEQFF
TRBJ2-3 TRBV15 - - TGTGCCACCAGCAGAGATCCCGGTGCAGATACGCAGTATTTT CATSRDPGADTQYF
TRBJ2-3 TRBV7-2 TRBD2 - TGTGCCAGCAGCCGCAGCGGGGGGTACACAGATACGCAGTATTTT CASSRSGGYTDTQYF
TRBJ2-1 TRBV27 - - TGTGCCAGCAGAGCTGGCCCGGGACTTTACAATGAGCAGTTCTTC CASRAGPGLYNEQFF
TRBJ1-2 TRBV5-5 - - TGTGCCAGCAGCTTGGACGGGGGTGGTGGGTATGGCTACACCTTC CASSLDGGGGYGYTF
TRBJ2-3 TRBV5-5 - - TGTGCCAGCAGCTTCGTCGGACAAGATACGCAGTATTTT CASSFVGQDTQYF